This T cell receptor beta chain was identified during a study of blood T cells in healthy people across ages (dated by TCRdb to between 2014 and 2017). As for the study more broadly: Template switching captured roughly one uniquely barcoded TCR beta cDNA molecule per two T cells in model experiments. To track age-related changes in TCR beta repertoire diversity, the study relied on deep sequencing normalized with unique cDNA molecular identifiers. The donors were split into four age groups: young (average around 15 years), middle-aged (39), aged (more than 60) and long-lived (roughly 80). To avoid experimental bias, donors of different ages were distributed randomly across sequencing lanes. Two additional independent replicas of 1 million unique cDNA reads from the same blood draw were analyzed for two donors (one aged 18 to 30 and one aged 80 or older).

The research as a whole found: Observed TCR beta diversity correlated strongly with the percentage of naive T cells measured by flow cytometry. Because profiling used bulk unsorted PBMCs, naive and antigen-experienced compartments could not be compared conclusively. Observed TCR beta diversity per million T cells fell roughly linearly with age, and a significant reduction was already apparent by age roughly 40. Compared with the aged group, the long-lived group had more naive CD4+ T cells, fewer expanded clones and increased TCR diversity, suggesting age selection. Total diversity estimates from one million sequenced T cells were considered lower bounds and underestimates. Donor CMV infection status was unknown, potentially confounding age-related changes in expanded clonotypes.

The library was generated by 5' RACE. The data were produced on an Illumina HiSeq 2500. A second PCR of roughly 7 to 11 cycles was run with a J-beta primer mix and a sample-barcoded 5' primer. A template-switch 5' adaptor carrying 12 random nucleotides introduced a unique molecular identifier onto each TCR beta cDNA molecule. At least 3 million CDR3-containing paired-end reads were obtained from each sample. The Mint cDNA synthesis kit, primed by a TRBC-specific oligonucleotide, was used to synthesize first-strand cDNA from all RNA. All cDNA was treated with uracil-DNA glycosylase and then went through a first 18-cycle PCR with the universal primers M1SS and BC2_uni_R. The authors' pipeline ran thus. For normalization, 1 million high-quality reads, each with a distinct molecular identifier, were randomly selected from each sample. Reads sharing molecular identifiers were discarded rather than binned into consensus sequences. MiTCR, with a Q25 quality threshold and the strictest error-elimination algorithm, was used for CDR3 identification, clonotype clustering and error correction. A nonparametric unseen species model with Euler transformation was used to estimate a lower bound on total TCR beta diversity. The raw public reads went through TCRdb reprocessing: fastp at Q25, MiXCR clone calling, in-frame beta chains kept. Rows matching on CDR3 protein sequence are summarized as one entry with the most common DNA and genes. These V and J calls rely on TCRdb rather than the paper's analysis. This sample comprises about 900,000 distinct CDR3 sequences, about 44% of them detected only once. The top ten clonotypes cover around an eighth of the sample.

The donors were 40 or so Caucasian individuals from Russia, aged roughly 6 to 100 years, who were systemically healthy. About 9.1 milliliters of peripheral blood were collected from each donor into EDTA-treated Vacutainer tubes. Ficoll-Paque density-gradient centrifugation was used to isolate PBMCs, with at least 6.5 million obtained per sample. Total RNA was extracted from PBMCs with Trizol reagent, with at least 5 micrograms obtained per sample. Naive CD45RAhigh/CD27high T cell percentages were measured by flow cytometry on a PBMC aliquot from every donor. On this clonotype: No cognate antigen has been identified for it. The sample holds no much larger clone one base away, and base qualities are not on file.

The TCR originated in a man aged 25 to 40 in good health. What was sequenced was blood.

The base sequence is TGTGCCAGCTCAATGGGGAACTATGGCTACACCTTC. This is translated as CASSMGNYGYTF. The chain was built from TRBV12-3 or TRBV12-4 and TRBJ1-2; confidence is insufficient to name the D gene. V is pared back by 8 bases and J by 2 bases, with 9 bases lying between the germline termini. The CDR3 spans 12 residues, from the cysteine through the phenylalanine. The kept DNA is CDR3 alone, 36 bases in frame from the first base.